This T cell receptor beta chain appears in the sequencing data of a study of neurological immune-mediated disorders. Per germline, CDR1 SGHKS and CDR2 YYEKEE (reference sequence). CDR3 length: 13 residues. Trimming shortened V by 5 bases and J by 0 bases, and 9 bases separated the two germline ends. Many counts were recorded for this clonotype. Its antigen remains unidentified. The time point here: longitudinal time-point 2. Study-wide findings and caveats: The expanded clones of different subjects shared no CDR3 amino acid sequences (suggesting private repertoires in all groups).

The cDNA came from 5'RACE, which used 10-nucleotide random UMIs. Each CDR3 protein gets one entry after TCRdb re-called the 5' RACE reads with MiXCR. The sample consists of under 100,000 distinct CDR3 sequences, about 12% of them appearing once. The rearrangement uses TRBV5-5 and TRBJ2-7; the D is unclear. This clonotype originated in a female donor with HTLV-1-associated myelopathy (HAM/TSP). Sequencing was done on a sample of PBMCs. The CDR3 coding sequence is TGTGCCAGCAGGCTAGGATTCTCCTACGAGCAGTACTTC. This encodes CASRLGFSYEQYF. The complete variable domain, with remaining parts taken from reference TRBV5-5 and TRBJ2-7, reads DAGVTQSPTHLIKTRGQQVTLRCSPISGHKSVSWYQQVLGQGPQFIFQYYEKEERGRGNFPDRFSARQFPNYSSELNVNALLLGDSALYLCASRLGFSYEQYFGPGTRLTVT.